Following are 24 T cell receptor beta chains from one sample sequenced in a study of blood T cell repertoires in COVID-19 (dated by TCRdb to about 2020). Preparation of the library involved the immunoSEQ multiplex PCR assay. As stored in TCRdb, this immuneACCESS dataset retains in-frame rearrangements with V and J assigned. A fraction of the clones does not appear; measured against another copy, unresolved V genes explain less than half of the discrepancy, and the remainder lacks a known reason. This sample comprises 200,000 to 250,000 clones, approximately 83% of them detected only once. Of the sample, 3% to 3.5% is held by the ten largest clones. Source material: peripheral blood. These receptors originate from a young woman who had recovered from COVID-19.

The chain carries TRBV7-9 and TRBJ2-5, with TRBD1 identical over 12 bases. The CDR3 is made up of 16 amino acids. Trimming took 5 bases from V and 5 from J; bases not matched to a gene: 9. Germline CDR1 SEHNR, CDR2 FQNEAQ (reference sequence). The CDR3 DNA reads TGTGCCAGCAGCCCAGGGGGGACAGGGGGCCGGGAGACCCAGTACTTC. Its translation is CASSPGGTGGRETQYF.

This chain connects TRBV5-4 to TRBJ2-5; 11 bases are a match to TRBD2. The V gene end was trimmed by 3 bases and the J gene end by 4 bases; junction bases not matched to a gene: 8. Germline V gene lookup returns CDR1 SGHNT and CDR2 YYREEE (reference sequence). The CDR3 runs 16 residues. The CDR3 here is CASSYSSGGVGETQYF. The DNA for the CDR3 is TGTGCCAGCAGCTATAGTAGCGGGGGGGTAGGAGAGACCCAGTACTTC.

The rearrangement uses TRBV30 and TRBJ2-5; 13 bases match TRBD2. The CDR3 runs to 15 residues. The trim removed 4 bases at V and 7 bases at J, leaving 9 bases unmatched. Germline V gives CDR1 GTSNPN, CDR2 SVGIG (reference sequence). CDR3 DNA: TGTGCCTGGACCGGACTAGCGGGGGATTCAAGGACCCAGTACTTC. The encoded protein is CAWTGLAGDSRTQYF.

The genes are TRBV7-2 and TRBJ1-3; D gene uncertain. CDR1 is SGHTA and CDR2 is FQGNSA in the germline V gene. Trimming left V 3 bases short and J 1 base short, with 4 bases between. This CDR3 region has 13 residues. The DNA of the CDR3 is TGTGCCAGCAGCTTTGAGTCTGGAAACACCATATATTTT. Translated: CASSFESGNTIYF.

The chain carries TRBV19 and TRBJ2-3; 7 nucleotides align to TRBD2. V was pared by 6 bases and J by 0 bases, with 12 bases of the junction left unmatched. From germline, CDR1 is LNHDA and CDR2 SQIVND (reference sequence). The CDR3 is made up of 17 amino acids. The CDR3: CASSPLGGRVSTDTQYF. The CDR3 nucleotides are TGTGCCAGTAGCCCCCTCGGGGGGAGGGTAAGCACAGATACGCAGTATTTT.

This chain joins TRBV6-6 and TRBJ1-2, with 8 bases fitting TRBD1. Germline V gene sequence: CDR1 MNHNY, CDR2 SVGAGI (reference sequence). V shed 8 bases and J 8 bases; nucleotides not matched to a gene: 10. The CDR3 loop spans 13 amino acids. The CDR3 here is CASWSDRDRGYTF. CDR3 DNA sequence: TGTGCCAGCTGGTCCGACAGGGACAGGGGCTACACCTTC.

This rearrangement joins TRBV25-1 to TRBJ2-7; 7 nucleotides match TRBD1. Germline-derived CDR1 and CDR2 are MGHDK and SYGVNS. V was pared by 2 bases and J by 6 bases, with 10 bases of the junction left unmatched. The CDR3 spans 15 residues. CDR3 bases: TGTGCCAGCAGTGAAACGGGTAGGGGGCTAGGCGAGCAGTACTTC. Its translation is CASSETGRGLGEQYF.

The rearrangement joins TRBV4-2 to TRBJ1-2, with D maybe TRBD1 (5 bases). Trimming stripped 0 bases from V and 8 bases from J, with 13 bases between. This CDR3 spans 14 amino acids. The germline CDR1 and CDR2 sequences are LGHNA and YNFKEQ. CDR3 sequence reads: CASSQDRGFRGYTF. The CDR3 nucleotides read TGTGCCAGCAGCCAAGACCGGGGGTTTAGGGGCTACACCTTC.

The chain employs TRBV27 and TRBJ1-2; 9 nucleotides line up with TRBD1. This CDR3 is built from 14 residues. Germline V gene data show CDR1 as MNHEY and CDR2 as SMNVEV (reference sequence). V shed 3 bases, J shed 7 bases, and the junction held 6 bases outside the gene matches. CDR3: CASSFNRGRGGYTF. Written as DNA, the CDR3 is TGTGCCAGCAGTTTTAACAGGGGGCGTGGTGGCTACACCTTC.

This rearrangement joins TRBV9 to TRBJ2-2; tentatively, D is TRBD1 (5 bases). Trimming cost V 1 base and J 0 bases, with 10 bases left between them. Germline loops: CDR1 SGDLS, CDR2 YYNGEE. The CDR3 has 16 amino acids. The CDR3: CASSVLADTNTGELFF. The DNA for the CDR3 is TGTGCCAGCAGCGTACTGGCGGACACGAACACCGGGGAGCTGTTTTTT.

V usage is TRBV2 and J usage is TRBJ2-3, with D possibly being TRBD1 (5 bases). Germline CDR1 is SNHLY and CDR2 is FYNNEI. V was shortened by 4 bases and J by 4 bases, with 6 bases between the two germline ends. The CDR3 has 12 residues. The CDR3 DNA is TGTGCCAGCAGTGTGGGGCCAGATACGCAGTATTTT. This codes for CASSVGPDTQYF.

J is TRBJ1-4 and V is TRBV6-6; 8 positions agree with TRBD1. V dropped 5 bases and J dropped 7; count of bases not matched to a gene: 9. CDR1 is MNHNY and CDR2 is SVGAGI in the germline V gene (reference sequence). The length of the CDR3 is 15 residues. The chain's CDR3 is CASSHGQGGTEKLFF. The CDR3 DNA reads TGTGCCAGCAGTCACGGACAGGGAGGGACTGAAAAACTGTTTTTT.

The CDR3 DNA sequence: TGCGCCAGCAGTGAGCCGGGGACTAGCACAGATACGCAGTATTTT. It specifies CASSEPGTSTDTQYF. V and J are TRBV10-1 and TRBJ2-3; D possibly corresponds to TRBD2 (6 bases). V was shortened by 2 bases and J by 0 bases, with 9 bases between the two germline ends. Germline values: CDR1 WNHNN, CDR2 SYGVQD (reference sequence). The length of the CDR3 is 15 residues.

The V and J genes are TRBV5-1 and TRBJ1-3; D is perhaps TRBD1 (5 bases). The CDR3 loop spans 15 amino acids. Trimming stripped 4 bases from V and 0 bases from J, with 11 bases between. Germline V CDR1 and CDR2: SGHRS, YFSETQ. Here the CDR3 reads CASSLGASSGNTIYF. CDR3 nucleotides: TGCGCCAGCAGCCTAGGGGCAAGCTCTGGAAACACCATATATTTT.

This CDR3 reads CASSIKDRFHSPMGEQFF. The DNA of the CDR3 is TGTGCCAGTAGTATCAAGGACAGGTTTCACTCCCCAATGGGAGAGCAGTTCTTC. The rearrangement uses TRBV19 and TRBJ2-1, with 7 positions matching TRBD1. Germline trimming cut 3 bases from V and 10 bases from J; bases unmatched to any gene: 21. Per germline, CDR1 LNHDA and CDR2 SQIVND (reference sequence). The CDR3 runs to 18 residues. Full variable domain (missing parts from reference TRBV19 and TRBJ2-1): DGGITQSPKYLFRKEGQNVTLSCEQNLNHDAMYWYRQDPGQGLRLIYYSQIVNDFQKGDIAEGYSVSREKKESFPLTVTSAQKNPTAFYLCASSIKDRFHSPMGEQFFGPGTRLTVL.

The chain joins TRBV6-5 to TRBJ1-1, with D hard to call. The CDR3 extends over 12 amino acids. The germline V gene encodes CDR1 MNHEY and CDR2 SVGAGI. Trimming took off 7 bases at V and 3 bases at J, with 9 bases between the two ends. The DNA of the CDR3 is TGTGCCAGCAAGCAGGTCGACACTGAAGCTTTCTTT. It translates to CASKQVDTEAFF.

This clone was detected a few times. The chain employs TRBV18 and TRBJ2-7, with TRBD1 matching over 9 bases. CDR1 KGHSH and CDR2 LQKENI come from the germline V gene. V shed 3 bases and J 5 bases; nucleotides not matched to a gene: 2. CDR3 length equals 13 residues. The CDR3 spells CASSPGQGDEQYF. The CDR3 nucleotides read TGTGCCAGCTCACCGGGACAGGGAGACGAGCAGTACTTC.

The genes are TRBV7-2 and TRBJ2-3, with a possible D match to TRBD1 (6 bases). This CDR3 region has 13 residues. The ends were cut back, 5 bases at V and 4 bases at J, with 10 bases in the middle. From germline, CDR1 is SGHTA and CDR2 FQGNSA. This CDR3 is CASSEDSSDTQYF. The CDR3 nucleotides read TGTGCCAGCAGCGAGGACAGTTCAGATACGCAGTATTTT. Complete variable domain (other parts from reference TRBV7-2 and TRBJ2-3): GAGVSQSPSNKVTEKGKDVELRCDPISGHTALYWYRQSLGQGLEFLIYFQGNSAPDKSGLPSDRFSAERTGGSVSTLTIQRTQQEDSAVYLCASSEDSSDTQYFGPGTRLTVL.

Here the CDR3 reads CASSSSGGAQDTQYF. DNA of the CDR3: TGTGCCAGCAGTTCCTCGGGGGGGGCGCAAGATACGCAGTATTTT. The chain carries TRBV6-5 and TRBJ2-3, with 8 bases aligning to TRBD2. The CDR3 is 15 amino acids. The ends lost 4 bases at V and 5 bases at J; junction bases unmatched: 8. In germline, CDR1 is MNHEY, CDR2 SVGAGI.

The chain carries TRBV21-1 and TRBJ2-7; the D segment call TRBD1 is taken from the table without a DNA check. TRBV21-1 is a known pseudogene. This CDR3 has 13 amino acids. The CDR3 loop is CASRQVPWMEQYF. CDR3 nucleotide sequence: TGTGCCAGCAGACAGGTTCCCTGGATGGAGCAGTACTTC.

The chain uses TRBV27 and TRBJ1-1, with a tentative D call TRBD1 (6 bases). Trimming left V 6 bases short and J 3 bases short, with 11 bases between. CDR1 and CDR2 from the germline V gene are MNHEY and SMNVEV (reference sequence). The CDR3 length is 13 residues. CDR3 in amino acids: CASRTGPYTEAFF. The DNA of the CDR3 is TGTGCCAGCAGGACAGGTCCCTACACTGAAGCTTTCTTT.

This chain connects TRBV7-7 to TRBJ1-3; perhaps TRBD1 as D (6 bases). CDR3 length equals 15 residues. The germline V gene has CDR1 SSHAT and CDR2 FNYEAQ (reference sequence). V gave up 3 bases and J gave up 0 bases, with 9 bases separating them. CDR3 sequence: CASSLGHGSGNTIYF. The CDR3 DNA sequence: TGTGCCAGCAGCTTGGGACACGGCTCTGGAAACACCATATATTTT.

The rearrangement joins TRBV2 to TRBJ2-2; 9 bases are shared with TRBD2. V dropped 9 bases and J dropped 2; count of bases not matched to a gene: 16. Germline V gene data show CDR1 as SNHLY and CDR2 as FYNNEI. The CDR3 totals 18 residues. CDR3 coding DNA: TGTGCCAGGAATAGAGTGGCGGGGGGGACTCCAAACACCGGGGAGCTGTTTTTT. Translating it yields CARNRVAGGTPNTGELFF.

The V and J genes are TRBV2 and TRBJ2-7; 12 bases are a match to TRBD2. Germline V gene sequence: CDR1 SNHLY, CDR2 FYNNEI. The V and J ends lost 3 bases and 4 bases, in that order; junction bases with no gene match: 7. CDR3 size: 16 residues. The CDR3, as DNA: TGTGCCAGCAGTGAGTTAGGACTAGCGGGGCCTTACGAGCAGTACTTC. This codes for CASSELGLAGPYEQYF. The full variable domain, in which reference TRBV2 and TRBJ2-7 provide the parts outside the CDR3, is EPEVTQTPSHQVTQMGQEVILRCVPISNHLYFYWYRQILGQKVEFLVSFYNNEISEKSEIFDDQFSVERPDGSNFTLKIRSTKLEDSAMYFCASSELGLAGPYEQYFGPGTRLTVT.